Detailed here is one T cell receptor beta chain. What it binds is not known. These data are taken from a study of shared clonotypes between healthy human individuals. Whole-study findings and limits: Memory subsets generally showed lower estimated richness than naive subsets. A reduction in generation probabilities was seen for non-shared clonotypes relative to those shared by all four donors.

Assay: immunoSEQ multiplex PCR; the TCRdb copy retains only in-frame clones and omits some. The sample shows roughly 1,500,000 clones, around 98.5% of them seen only once. Naive CD4+ cells were CD45RA-selected; the remaining cells were memory. The V gene's germline CDR1 is SEHNR and CDR2 FQNEAQ (reference sequence). Trimming took 3 bases from V and 4 from J; bases not matched to a gene: 13. The CDR3 has 17 residues. The V gene is TRBV7-9, the J gene TRBJ2-7; 9 positions agree with TRBD2. This receptor was taken from a young man in good health. The sample was naive CD4+ T cells sorted from blood. As for subset: CD45RA+ positively selected. The CDR3 DNA is TGTGCCAGCAGCTTCGCAAAAATTAGCGGGAGATGGTACGAGCAGTACTTC. It specifies CASSFAKISGRWYEQYF.